Below are 32 T cell receptor beta chains sequenced from a single sample in a study of early T cells in non-severe SARS-CoV-2 infection. In TCRdb, the 5' RACE reads were re-called with MiXCR into one record per CDR3 protein. Seen here are 70,000 to 85,000 distinct CDR3 sequences, 12% observed once, and the top ten hold around 4.3%. The sample taken for sequencing was whole blood. The receptors derive from an adult who was a healthcare worker with PCR-confirmed SARS-CoV-2 infection or an uninfected control (not recorded which).

This clonotype was seen a single time. A read error is possible here, since a much larger clone lies one base away. The J gene is TRBJ2-2, the V gene TRBV7-6; unclear D gene. CDR1 and CDR2 from the germline V gene are SGHVS and FNYEAQ. The V end lost 1 base, the J end lost 0 bases, and 6 bases lay between the germline ends. This CDR3 is built from 15 residues. The CDR3 DNA reads TGTGCCAGCAGCTTAGTCCAGACGAACACCGGGGAGCTGTTTTTT. Translation: CASSLVQTNTGELFF.

This clonotype came up many times. The rearrangement uses TRBV18 and TRBJ2-7; D is uncertain. Germline V gives CDR1 KGHSH, CDR2 LQKENI. The CDR3 loop spans 16 amino acids. V lost 3 bases and J 6 bases, leaving 21 bases between the germline ends. The CDR3 DNA follows: TGTGCCAGCTCACCGTCCCCCCCGGGCCCTCAGTGCGAGCAGTACTTC. Protein sequence: CASSPSPPGPQCEQYF.

Only a few counts were recorded for this clonotype. The chain carries TRBV5-1 and TRBJ2-5, with 8 bases lining up with TRBD1. CDR3 length: 14 residues. With V trimmed by 4 bases and J by 5 bases, 7 bases remained unmatched. In germline, CDR1 is SGHRS, CDR2 YFSETQ. In DNA, the CDR3 is TGCGCCAGCAGCGGGGCCGGGACAGGCGAGACCCAGTACTTC. This codes for CASSGAGTGETQYF. Filled out from reference TRBV5-1 and TRBJ2-5, the complete variable domain reads KAGVTQTPRYLIKTRGQQVTLSCSPISGHRSVSWYQQTPGQGLQFLFEYFSETQRNKGNFPGRFSGRQFSNSRSEMNVSTLELGDSALYLCASSGAGTGETQYFGPGTRLLVL.

This clonotype was picked up a small number of times. Written as DNA, the CDR3 is TGCAGTGCCAGGAAGAGCGGGATAAGGGACAATGAGCAGTTCTTC. Amino acid sequence: CSARKSGIRDNEQFF. The chain recombines TRBV20-1 with TRBJ2-1, with 7 bases aligning to TRBD2. Trimming at V came to 6 bases and at J to 5 bases, leaving 13 bases not matched to a gene. CDR1 is DFQATT, CDR2 SNEGSKA, per germline (reference sequence). This CDR3 has 15 residues.

This clonotype was seen ten or more times. The genes are TRBV7-9 and TRBJ1-2; D may be TRBD1 (5 bases). Germline CDR1 is SEHNR and CDR2 is FQNEAQ (reference sequence). The CDR3 consists of 15 residues. V lost 3 bases to trimming and J lost 7 bases, with 18 bases between them. CDR3 nucleotides: TGTGCCAGCAGCTTCTTAAAAACAGGAGACGGTGGCTACACCTTC. Its protein is CASSFLKTGDGGYTF.

The CDR3 is CASSLFRGSGELFF. The DNA for the CDR3 is TGTGCCAGCAGTTTATTCAGGGGATCCGGGGAGCTGTTTTTT. The chain employs TRBV12-3 or TRBV12-4 and TRBJ2-2; D possibly corresponds to TRBD1 (6 bases). The CDR3 extends over 14 amino acids. Trimming cost V 2 bases and J 6 bases, with 10 bases left between them.

This clonotype was counted many times. The rearrangement joins TRBV7-2 to TRBJ2-5, with 9 bases fitting TRBD1. Germline V gives CDR1 SGHTA, CDR2 FQGNSA. The J segment lost 5 bases and the V segment lost 4 bases, leaving 2 bases of the junction unmatched. The CDR3 sequence is 13 residues long. The CDR3 protein is CASSSGQGETQYF. CDR3 nucleotide sequence: TGTGCCAGCAGCTCAGGACAGGGGGAGACCCAGTACTTC.

This rearrangement joins TRBV29-1 to TRBJ2-7, with TRBD2 matching 8 bases. This CDR3 comprises 12 residues. V dropped 6 bases and J dropped 4; count of bases not matched to a gene: 5. CDR1 is SQVTM and CDR2 is ANQGSEA in the germline V gene. CDR3 region: CSVSGGMYEQYF. CDR3 nucleotides: TGCAGCGTCTCGGGAGGGATGTACGAGCAGTACTTC.

To note about this clonotype: Because it lacks the conserved phenylalanine or tryptophan at the end, this CDR3 is likely a read error. The chain is built from TRBV20-1 and TRBJ1-1; no clear D gene. CDR1 is DFQATT and CDR2 is SNEGSKA in the germline V gene (reference sequence). Trimming removed 3 bases at V and 1 base at J, with 9 bases between. The CDR3 length is 13 residues. CDR3 in DNA: TGCAGTGCTAGGGCCAAGTGGAACACTGAAGCTTTCTCT. This codes for CSARAKWNTEAFS.

The sample holds many counts of this clonotype. In DNA form, the CDR3 reads TGCAGTGCTCCGGCAAACACTGAAGCTTTCTTT. It yields the protein CSAPANTEAFF. The J gene is TRBJ1-1, the V gene TRBV20-1; D gene ambiguous. CDR3 length: 11 residues. Germline V gene sequence: CDR1 DFQATT, CDR2 SNEGSKA (reference sequence). The germline V and J ends were trimmed by 5 bases and 2 bases, with 6 bases remaining between them.

In this sample, this clonotype turned up many times. This sequence joins TRBV28 and TRBJ2-5; D tentatively fits TRBD1 or TRBD2 (6 bases each). This CDR3 has 15 residues. Between the trimmed V and J ends, which lost 5 bases and 4 bases, there was a span of 17 bases. Germline CDR1 MDHEN, CDR2 SYDVKM. This CDR3 is CASSPALQGGETQYF. The DNA of the CDR3 is TGTGCCAGCAGTCCGGCCCTACAGGGAGGAGAGACCCAGTACTTC. Filled out from reference TRBV28 and TRBJ2-5, the complete variable domain reads DVKVTQSSRYLVKRTGEKVFLECVQDMDHENMFWYRQDPGLGLRLIYFSYDVKMKEKGDIPEGYSVSREKKERFSLILESASTNQTSMYLCASSPALQGGETQYFGPGTRLLVL.

The chain combines TRBV30 with TRBJ2-2; D may be TRBD2 (6 bases). The CDR3 spans 14 residues. Between the trimmed V and J ends, which lost 5 bases and 3 bases, there was a span of 13 bases. Germline lookup yields CDR1 GTSNPN and CDR2 SVGIG (reference sequence). For the CDR3, the DNA is TGTGCCTGGTTAGCGGCGAGGGACACCGGGGAGCTGTTTTTT. This codes for CAWLAARDTGELFF.

This clonotype was counted a few times. The CDR3 region is CASSFSGLYTF. As DNA, the CDR3 is TGTGCCAGCAGTTTTTCCGGGCTCTACACCTTC. The chain is built from TRBV28 and TRBJ1-2; D gene unclear. Germline V gene data show CDR1 as MDHEN and CDR2 as SYDVKM. Trimming shortened V by 3 bases and J by 10 bases, and 9 bases separated the two germline ends. The CDR3 spans 11 residues.

Worth noting for this clonotype: Since a much larger clone is just one base distant, this may be a read error. The CDR3, as DNA: TGTGCCAGCGGCTCCCACAGGGAAGATACGCAGTATTTT. This sequence encodes CASGSHREDTQYF. The rearrangement joins TRBV7-8 to TRBJ2-3; perhaps TRBD1 as D (6 bases). Germline CDR1 reads SGHVS; CDR2 reads FQNEAQ. The CDR3 covers 13 residues. Trimming took off 8 bases at V and 5 bases at J, with 14 bases between the two ends.

This clonotype has just a few counts. V usage is TRBV6-6 and J usage is TRBJ2-2; 11 nucleotides line up with TRBD2. This CDR3 contains 16 residues. CDR1 and CDR2 (germline): MNHNY, SVGAGI (reference sequence). The trim removed 6 bases at V and 5 bases at J, leaving 8 bases unmatched. CDR3 region: CASRLAGAVGTGELFF. The CDR3, as DNA: TGTGCCAGCAGACTAGCGGGAGCCGTCGGGACCGGGGAGCTGTTTTTT.

This clonotype was recorded a few times. This chain links TRBV20-1 with TRBJ2-5, with 11 bases identical to TRBD2. There are 18 residues in the CDR3. With 5 bases clipped from V and 4 bases from J, the junction kept 18 bases outside the gene matches. Germline V lookup: CDR1 DFQATT, CDR2 SNEGSKA (reference sequence). CDR3 protein: CSAPPRRASGRSRETQYF. CDR3 coding DNA: TGCAGTGCTCCCCCTCGACGGGCTAGCGGGAGGAGCAGAGAGACCCAGTACTTC.

The chain combines TRBV7-9 with TRBJ2-2; D is possibly TRBD1 or TRBD2 (5 bases each). The CDR3 has 15 amino acids. Deletions cut 11 bases from V and 4 bases from J, with 20 bases between. Per the germline V gene, CDR1 is SEHNR and CDR2 is FQNEAQ (reference sequence). In DNA form, the CDR3 reads TGTGCCGGCGCCCCTGGGGGTATTCGCACCGGGGAGCTGTTTTTT. Protein product: CAGAPGGIRTGELFF.

This clonotype was recorded at least ten times. This chain connects TRBV20-1 to TRBJ1-1; D remains unclear. Trimming removed 2 bases from V and 1 base from J, with 8 bases in between. Germline assignment: CDR1 DFQATT and CDR2 SNEGSKA (reference sequence). The CDR3 contains 13 residues. CDR3 sequence: CSARQDGNTEAFF. In nucleotides, the CDR3 is TGCAGTGCTAGACAGGACGGGAACACTGAAGCTTTCTTT.

This clonotype appeared many times. The chain is built from TRBV19 and TRBJ1-5; 7 nucleotides line up with TRBD1. Germline assignment: CDR1 LNHDA and CDR2 SQIVND (reference sequence). CDR3 length equals 16 residues. V lost 4 bases, J lost 0 bases, and 6 bases stayed unmatched. DNA for the CDR3: TGTGCCAGTAGTACCGGACAGGCCTATAGCAATCAGCCCCAGCATTTT. This gives the protein CASSTGQAYSNQPQHF.

This clonotype was found a few times. The CDR3 spells CASSAPGLNYNEQFF. CDR3 in DNA: TGTGCCAGCAGCGCCCCGGGACTAAACTACAATGAGCAGTTCTTC. The chain has TRBV5-5 and TRBJ2-1, with 7 nucleotides matching TRBD2. Per the germline V gene, CDR1 is SGHKS and CDR2 is YYEKEE (reference sequence). The ends lost 4 bases at V and 3 bases at J; junction bases unmatched: 7. This CDR3 contains 15 residues.

In this sample, this clonotype turned up many times. This sequence joins TRBV5-1 and TRBJ2-5; 8 positions agree with TRBD1. Trimming removed 0 bases from V and 7 bases from J; junction bases left unmatched: 5. The length of the CDR3 is 14 residues. Germline V lookup: CDR1 SGHRS, CDR2 YFSETQ. CDR3 amino acids: CASSLDRGFGTQYF. The CDR3 DNA sequence: TGCGCCAGCAGCTTGGACAGGGGGTTCGGGACCCAGTACTTC.

This clonotype was counted at least ten times. The V gene is TRBV6-6, the J gene TRBJ2-5; tentative D call: TRBD1 (6 bases). The germline V and J ends were trimmed by 2 bases and 2 bases, with 15 bases remaining between them. Germline assignment: CDR1 MNHNY and CDR2 SVGAGI (reference sequence). This CDR3 has 16 amino acids. The chain's CDR3 is CASSYEGDRRQETQYF. DNA for the CDR3: TGTGCCAGCAGTTACGAAGGTGACAGGAGGCAAGAGACCCAGTACTTC.

This clonotype was counted at least ten times. The rearrangement joins TRBV20-1 to TRBJ2-7; the D is unclear. This CDR3 spans 14 amino acids. Germline V gives CDR1 DFQATT, CDR2 SNEGSKA (reference sequence). Trimming took off 3 bases at V and 2 bases at J, with 14 bases between the two ends. CDR3 in DNA: TGCAGTGCTAGTCAACAGCTAGGGACCTACGAGCAGTACTTC. Translating gives CSASQQLGTYEQYF.

The gene calls are TRBV20-1 and TRBJ2-4, with 11 bases matching TRBD2. CDR3 length equals 15 residues. CDR1 and CDR2 (germline): DFQATT, SNEGSKA (reference sequence). Trimming removed 1 base from V and 3 bases from J; junction bases left unmatched: 2. The CDR3 sequence: CSARVSGGVKNIQYF. CDR3 nucleotide sequence: TGCAGTGCTAGAGTTAGCGGGGGGGTCAAAAACATTCAGTACTTC.

V usage is TRBV18 and J usage is TRBJ2-3, with 9 bases that match TRBD2. V trimming: 6 bases; J trimming: 5 bases; junction bases outside the gene matches: 6. CDR3 length equals 14 residues. The germline V gene has CDR1 KGHSH and CDR2 LQKENI. The CDR3, as DNA: TGTGCCAGCTCCTCGGGACTAGCTGTAGATACGCAGTATTTT. It encodes CASSSGLAVDTQYF.

This clonotype was detected a few times. V is TRBV10-2 and J is TRBJ2-7; the D is unclear. This CDR3 has 11 residues. V lost 7 bases, J lost 3 bases, and 7 bases lay in between. The germline CDR1 and CDR2 sequences are WSHSY and SAAADI. The CDR3 here is CASTGFYEQYF. The CDR3 DNA reads TGCGCCAGCACCGGGTTCTACGAGCAGTACTTC.

This clonotype was counted at least ten times. This chain uses TRBV27 with TRBJ2-7, with TRBD2 matching over 7 bases. Germline V lookup: CDR1 MNHEY, CDR2 SMNVEV (reference sequence). CDR3 length: 13 residues. The ends lost 5 bases at V and 10 bases at J; junction bases unmatched: 11. CDR3 sequence: CASSGSGAVRQYF. In DNA form, the CDR3 reads TGTGCCAGCAGTGGGAGCGGGGCCGTACGTCAGTACTTC.

This chain connects TRBV7-2 to TRBJ2-1, with 8 bases lining up with TRBD2. The germline V gene encodes CDR1 SGHTA and CDR2 FQGNSA. The CDR3 contains 16 residues. Trimming removed 3 bases from V and 7 bases from J; junction bases left unmatched: 11. CDR3 in amino acids: CASSFVSSGRSNEQFF. CDR3 coding DNA: TGTGCCAGCAGCTTCGTTTCAAGCGGGAGATCGAATGAGCAGTTCTTC.

This clonotype was observed many times. V gene TRBV3-1 combines with J gene TRBJ2-3, with D perhaps TRBD1 (5 bases). Germline-derived CDR1 and CDR2 are LGHDT and YNNKEL (reference sequence). Between the trimmed V and J ends, which lost 5 bases and 6 bases, there was a span of 12 bases. This CDR3 spans 13 amino acids. CDR3 bases: TGTGCCAGCAGCGGGGCAGCCCGGGATACGCAGTATTTT. Amino acid sequence: CASSGAARDTQYF.

This clonotype was counted only a few times. This chain links TRBV30 with TRBJ2-1; 7 nucleotides match TRBD1. Trimming took 5 bases from V and 3 from J; bases not matched to a gene: 4. Germline CDR1 reads GTSNPN; CDR2 reads SVGIG (reference sequence). The CDR3 covers 13 residues. DNA for the CDR3: TGTGCCTGGGACCGGGACAGCTACAATGAGCAGTTCTTC. Translation gives CAWDRDSYNEQFF.

This clonotype was counted at least ten times. The chain couples TRBV14 to TRBJ2-1; D uncertain. Per germline, CDR1 SGHDN and CDR2 FVKESK. V lost 6 bases and J lost 2, with 14 bases in between. This CDR3 region has 15 residues. This chain's CDR3 is CASRSGWGAYNEQFF. The CDR3 DNA is TGTGCCAGCAGATCTGGATGGGGTGCCTACAATGAGCAGTTCTTC.

The chain uses TRBV7-9 and TRBJ1-1, with D possibly matching TRBD1 (5 bases). Trimming removed 5 bases at V and 6 bases at J, with 13 bases between. Germline CDR1 reads SEHNR; CDR2 reads FQNEAQ (reference sequence). CDR3 length: 13 amino acids. The CDR3: CASSGRGVAEAFF. CDR3 nucleotide sequence: TGTGCCAGCAGCGGTCGGGGGGTTGCTGAAGCTTTCTTT.